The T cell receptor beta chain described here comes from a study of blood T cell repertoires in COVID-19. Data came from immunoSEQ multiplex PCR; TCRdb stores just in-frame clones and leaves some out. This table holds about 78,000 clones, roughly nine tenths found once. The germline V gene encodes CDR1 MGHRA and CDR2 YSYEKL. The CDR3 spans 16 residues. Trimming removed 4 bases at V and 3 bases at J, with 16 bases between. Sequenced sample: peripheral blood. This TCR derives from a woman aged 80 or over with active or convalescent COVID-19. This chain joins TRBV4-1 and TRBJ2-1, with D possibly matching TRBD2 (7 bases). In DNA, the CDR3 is TGCGCCAGCAGCCGAGTTGGGGGGGGCGGCTACAATGAGCAGTTCTTC. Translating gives CASSRVGGGGYNEQFF.